This TCR beta chain stems from a study of Tregs in tolerant kidney transplant recipients. Study-level points and caveats: Biological reproducibility was not directly addressed, but technical replication error appeared minimal. Tregs expanded with activated donor B cells seemed most donor-specific.

Unstimulated Tregs (CD4+CD25+CD127-) and CD4+CD25- non-Tregs were sorted from PBMCs. There are 15 residues in the CDR3. In germline, CDR1 is SGHTA, CDR2 FQGNSA. J lost 5 bases, V lost 2 bases, and 6 bases had no gene match. Method: immunoSEQ multiplex PCR; TCRdb's copy keeps in-frame clones and lacks some. Of 240,000 or so clones in the sample, approximately 83% were seen once. Regarding this clone: Its matching antigen is unknown.

J is TRBJ2-1 and V is TRBV7-2, with 7 bases lining up with TRBD2. The sequencing sample was made of CD4+ T cells from blood. This TCR was sampled from a human donor in good health. The CDR3 region is CASSLPAGTNNEQFF. Here the CDR3 DNA reads TGTGCCAGCAGCTTACCAGCGGGGACCAACAATGAGCAGTTCTTC.